This T cell receptor beta chain is from a study of shared clonotypes between healthy human individuals. Study-wide results and caveats: The four-donor shared clonotypes exceeded non-shared clonotypes in generation probability, with non-shared ones scoring lower.

Remarks on this clone: The antigen remains undetermined.

Both subsets, CD45RA+ naive and CD45RA-negative memory, were split from the CD4+ cells. The junction had 6 bases not matched to a gene; V was cut back by 2 bases and J by 1 base. The CDR3 has 16 residues. Germline V CDR1 and CDR2: KGHSH, LQKENI. Produced via immunoSEQ multiplex PCR; TCRdb's table is partial and in-frame only. The table lists 550,000 to 850,000 clones, just under 75% of them singletons. This sequence joins TRBV18 and TRBJ1-1, with TRBD1 matching over 8 bases. Sequencing used memory CD4+ T cells sorted from blood. The sample's subset: CD45RA-negative fraction. This receptor was taken from a woman aged 25 to 39 in good health. The CDR3 region has the DNA TGTGCCAGCTCACCAGCGGAACAGGGGGGGAACACTGAAGCTTTCTTT. It is translated as CASSPAEQGGNTEAFF.